These T cell receptor beta chains were read from a single sample in a study of shared clonotypes between healthy human individuals. Data came from immunoSEQ multiplex PCR; TCRdb stores just in-frame clones and leaves some out. The table includes around 1.9 million clones, 90% to 95% detected once. Sequencing input: naive CD8+ T cells from PBMCs. These receptors were collected from a man younger than 35 in good health. Some clones in this sample may be carry-over from other donors' samples. CDR3s include the opening cysteine and the closing phenylalanine or tryptophan. Each record gives: D gene, J gene, V gene, clone size, CDR3 DNA, CDR3 protein. D genes are given only for firm matches. The size of a clone is reported for some rows only, either as once, few or many, or as a class for expanded clones.

D: -
J: TRBJ1-3
V: TRBV6-1
size: -
DNA: TGTGCCAGCAGTGAAGCTCAGGGGATAGGAAACACCATATATTTT
CDR3: CASSEAQGIGNTIYF

D: TRBD2
J: TRBJ2-3
V: TRBV28
size: once
DNA: TGTGCCAGCAGTTTCAGGCGGGAGGGAGATACGCAGTATTTT
CDR3: CASSFRREGDTQYF

D: TRBD1
J: TRBJ2-1
V: TRBV7-6
size: once
DNA: TGTGCCAGCAGCGAACCGACAGGGGCCTACAATGAGCAGTTCTTC
CDR3: CASSEPTGAYNEQFF

D: TRBD1
J: TRBJ1-5
V: TRBV13
size: few
DNA: TGTGCCAGCAGCACGGGACAGAATAGAAATCAGCCCCAGCATTTT
CDR3: CASSTGQNRNQPQHF

D: -
J: TRBJ2-7
V: TRBV7-9
size: -
DNA: TGTGCCAGCAGCTGGACGATTGAGAGGCAGTACTTC
CDR3: CASSWTIERQYF

D: TRBD2
J: TRBJ2-7
V: TRBV9
size: once
DNA: TGTGCCAGCAGCGCAGGTAGCGGGACGTACTACGAGCAGTACTTC
CDR3: CASSAGSGTYYEQYF

D: -
J: TRBJ2-2
V: TRBV19
size: -
DNA: TGTGCCAGTAGCTCCACCGGGGAGCTGTTTTTT
CDR3: CASSSTGELFF

D: TRBD2
J: TRBJ2-1
V: TRBV9
size: -
DNA: TGTGCCAGCAGCGGGGGACTAGAATACAATGAGCAGTTCTTC
CDR3: CASSGGLEYNEQFF

D: TRBD1
J: TRBJ1-2
V: TRBV25-1
size: once
DNA: TGTGCCAGCACCCCTCCAGGGGGCTATGGCTACACCTTC
CDR3: CASTPPGGYGYTF

D: -
J: TRBJ1-2
V: TRBV27
size: -
DNA: TGTGCCAGCAGCCCCCGGGGCACGCTCGGATATGGCTACACCTTC
CDR3: CASSPRGTLGYGYTF

D: TRBD2
J: TRBJ2-2
V: TRBV10-3
size: -
DNA: TGTGCCATTAGCGGGACCAACACCGGGGAGCTGTTTTTT
CDR3: CAISGTNTGELFF

D: TRBD2
J: TRBJ2-1
V: TRBV7-6
size: -
DNA: TGTGCCAGCAGCTTAATCTGGCGGACTAGCGGGAGAGTACGTAGGAATGAGCAGTTCTTC
CDR3: CASSLIWRTSGRVRRNEQFF

D: TRBD1
J: TRBJ2-1
V: TRBV5-1
size: -
DNA: TGCGCCAGCAGCTTGGCCGCAGGGGGTTTGAATGAGCAGTTCTTC
CDR3: CASSLAAGGLNEQFF

D: TRBD1
J: TRBJ2-1
V: TRBV27
size: -
DNA: TGTGCCAGCAGTTACCGGGACAGGAGCAGGAATGAGCAGTTCTTC
CDR3: CASSYRDRSRNEQFF

D: -
J: TRBJ1-3
V: TRBV7-8
size: once
DNA: TGTGCCAGCAGCTTAGCGAGAGCCCCCCCCGGCCCCTTTGGAAACACCATATATTTT
CDR3: CASSLARAPPGPFGNTIYF

D: TRBD1
J: TRBJ2-1
V: TRBV7-9
size: -
DNA: TGTGCCAGCAGCATAGGGACAGGGGGCTTTTCGTTCTTC
CDR3: CASSIGTGGFSFF

D: TRBD1
J: TRBJ1-4
V: TRBV9
size: -
DNA: TGTGCCAGCAGCCCCCGGGACAGCTCCAATGAAAAACTGTTTTTT
CDR3: CASSPRDSSNEKLFF

D: TRBD1
J: TRBJ1-2
V: TRBV5-6
size: -
DNA: TGTGCCAGCAGCTCCCAAACAGGGGGCAGTATCTATGGCTACACCTTC
CDR3: CASSSQTGGSIYGYTF

D: TRBD1
J: TRBJ1-1
V: TRBV19
size: -
DNA: TGTGCCAGTAGTTTCAGTCGGACAGGGGCCACTGAAGCTTTCTTT
CDR3: CASSFSRTGATEAFF

D: TRBD1
J: TRBJ1-2
V: TRBV5-8
size: -
DNA: TGTGCCAGCAGCTTGAGAGGGGACAGGGACAGTGGTGGCTACACCTTC
CDR3: CASSLRGDRDSGGYTF

D: TRBD2
J: TRBJ2-5
V: TRBV11-2
size: -
DNA: TGTGCCAGCAGACCTACTAGCGGGCTAAAGGGGGAGACCCAGTACTTC
CDR3: CASRPTSGLKGETQYF

D: -
J: TRBJ2-7
V: TRBV7-9
size: -
DNA: TGTGCCAGCAATCGGGACAACCTCTACGAGCAGTACTTC
CDR3: CASNRDNLYEQYF

D: -
J: TRBJ2-5
V: TRBV6-5
size: once
DNA: TGTGCCAGCAGGAGTGGACCAGAGACCCAGTACTTC
CDR3: CASRSGPETQYF

D: TRBD1
J: TRBJ2-7
V: TRBV6-1
size: -
DNA: TGTGCCAGCAGTGAAGCGCTAATCTACAGGGGGGACGAGCAGTACTTC
CDR3: CASSEALIYRGDEQYF

D: -
J: TRBJ2-1
V: TRBV7-9
size: -
DNA: TGTGCCAGCAGCTCGAGTGGCGGTGCGTACAATGAGCAGTTCTTC
CDR3: CASSSSGGAYNEQFF

D: -
J: TRBJ2-2
V: TRBV9
size: -
DNA: TGTGCCAGCAGCGTATCTGCCGGGGAGCTGTTTTTT
CDR3: CASSVSAGELFF

D: -
J: TRBJ1-1
V: TRBV5-6
size: once
DNA: TGTGCCAGCAGCCACCAAACAGGGAGTTCTGAAGCTTTCTTT
CDR3: CASSHQTGSSEAFF

D: -
J: TRBJ1-5
V: TRBV11-2
size: -
DNA: TGTGCCAGCAGCCCTACAGGGATTGGCAATCAGCCCCAGCATTTT
CDR3: CASSPTGIGNQPQHF

D: TRBD2
J: TRBJ2-3
V: TRBV19
size: -
DNA: TGTGCCAGTAGTCACCGAGGACTAGCGGGAGCCGATACGCAGTATTTT
CDR3: CASSHRGLAGADTQYF

D: TRBD1
J: TRBJ1-1
V: TRBV13
size: -
DNA: TGTGCCAGCAGCTCCTTCAGGGGGGGAACCTTAAACACTGAAGCTTTCTTT
CDR3: CASSSFRGGTLNTEAFF

D: -
J: TRBJ2-2
V: TRBV7-3
size: -
DNA: TGTGCCAGCAGCTTAAAGGAAGCCACCGGGGAGCTGTTTTTT
CDR3: CASSLKEATGELFF

D: -
J: TRBJ2-7
V: TRBV6-1
size: -
DNA: TGTGCCAGCAGTGAAGCGGTGAGGGGGAACGCCTACGAGCAGTACTTC
CDR3: CASSEAVRGNAYEQYF

D: TRBD2
J: TRBJ2-7
V: TRBV28
size: -
DNA: TGTGCCAGCAGTTTAGAACTAGCGGGAGTCGCCGAGCAGTACTTC
CDR3: CASSLELAGVAEQYF

D: -
J: TRBJ2-5
V: TRBV2
size: -
DNA: TGTGCCAGCAGTGGGACTATACAGACCCAGTACTTC
CDR3: CASSGTIQTQYF

D: -
J: TRBJ2-1
V: TRBV19
size: -
DNA: TGTGCCGTCGAGGATGGGTCCTACAATGAGCAGTTCTTC
CDR3: CAVEDGSYNEQFF

D: -
J: TRBJ1-2
V: TRBV25-1
size: -
DNA: TGTGCCAGCAGTGGCTCCGTTACGGGCAGCCCTAACTATGGCTACACCTTC
CDR3: CASSGSVTGSPNYGYTF

D: TRBD2
J: TRBJ2-2
V: TRBV13
size: -
DNA: TGTGCCAGCAGCCCTAAAGCGGGAGCAATCATCGGGGAGCTGTTTTTT
CDR3: CASSPKAGAIIGELFF

D: -
J: TRBJ1-4
V: TRBV13
size: -
DNA: TGTGCCAGCAGCTTAGGCGGTGATGGCCGAAATGAAAAACTGTTTTTT
CDR3: CASSLGGDGRNEKLFF

D: -
J: TRBJ1-2
V: TRBV15
size: -
DNA: TGTGCCACCAGCAGAGATCTTGGGGGAAGATTACCACCCCATGGCTACACCTTC
CDR3: CATSRDLGGRLPPHGYTF

D: TRBD2
J: TRBJ2-2
V: TRBV9
size: few
DNA: TGTGCCAGCAGCGTCCGGACTAGCGGGAACACCGGGGAGCTGTTTTTT
CDR3: CASSVRTSGNTGELFF

D: TRBD2
J: TRBJ2-1
V: TRBV10-3
size: -
DNA: TGTGCCATCAGTGAGTCAGGACTAGCGCCCCTCTACAATGAGCAGTTCTTC
CDR3: CAISESGLAPLYNEQFF

D: TRBD2
J: TRBJ2-7
V: TRBV11-2
size: -
DNA: TGTGCCAGCAGCGAATTTAGCGGGTCCTACGAGCAGTACTTC
CDR3: CASSEFSGSYEQYF

D: -
J: TRBJ1-2
V: TRBV6-1
size: -
DNA: TGTGCCAGCAGTGAACGTCAGACGGTCCATGGCTACACCTTC
CDR3: CASSERQTVHGYTF

D: TRBD2
J: TRBJ2-3
V: TRBV13
size: -
DNA: TGTGCCAGCAGCCCTTCGGGACTAGCGGGAGGACGCACAGATACGCAGTATTTT
CDR3: CASSPSGLAGGRTDTQYF

D: -
J: TRBJ1-5
V: TRBV23-1
size: -
DNA: TGCGCCAGCAGTCAATCTTTCGGTTATCAGCCCCAGCATTTT
CDR3: CASSQSFGYQPQHF

D: -
J: TRBJ1-1
V: TRBV4-2
size: -
DNA: TGTGCCAGCATAGCAGGAGGGCGTGAAAACACTGAAGCTTTCTTT
CDR3: CASIAGGRENTEAFF

D: -
J: TRBJ1-2
V: TRBV7-9
size: few
DNA: TGTGCCAGCAGCTTAGGTGCAGTCTCTGGCTACACCTTC
CDR3: CASSLGAVSGYTF

D: TRBD2
J: TRBJ2-7
V: TRBV6-1
size: -
DNA: TGTGCCAGCAGTGAAGGGCGGCTAGCGGGAGTTGAGTACGAGCAGTACTTC
CDR3: CASSEGRLAGVEYEQYF

D: -
J: TRBJ1-1
V: TRBV4-2
size: -
DNA: TGTGCCAGCAGCCAAGAAAACTTGAACACTGAAGCTTTCTTT
CDR3: CASSQENLNTEAFF

D: TRBD1
J: TRBJ2-7
V: TRBV9
size: once
DNA: TGTGCCAGCAGCGGAGGGACAGGGGCCGGGAACGAGCAGTACTTC
CDR3: CASSGGTGAGNEQYF

D: -
J: TRBJ2-1
V: TRBV7-9
size: once
DNA: TGTGCCAGCAGCTTAGGGGCAGGGGTTAATGAGCAGTTCTTC
CDR3: CASSLGAGVNEQFF

D: TRBD1
J: TRBJ1-2
V: TRBV28
size: -
DNA: TGTGCCAGCAGTGATATACGGACAGGCGACTATGGCTACACCTTC
CDR3: CASSDIRTGDYGYTF

D: -
J: TRBJ1-2
V: TRBV7-9
size: -
DNA: TGTGCCAGCAGCGCACAAAACGGGTACGGCTACACCTTC
CDR3: CASSAQNGYGYTF

D: -
J: TRBJ2-1
V: TRBV9
size: once
DNA: TGTGCCAGCAGCGGCCGCCGGGAGTCCTACAATGAGCAGTTCTTC
CDR3: CASSGRRESYNEQFF

D: TRBD1
J: TRBJ2-2
V: TRBV11-3
size: -
DNA: TGTGCCAGCAGCTCAAGGGACAGTGACACCGGGGAGCTGTTTTTT
CDR3: CASSSRDSDTGELFF

D: -
J: TRBJ1-2
V: TRBV5-6
size: -
DNA: TGTGCCAGCAGCGCTAAAGGGGAATACTATGGCTACACCTTC
CDR3: CASSAKGEYYGYTF

D: -
J: TRBJ2-6
V: TRBV7-8
size: -
DNA: TGTGCCAGCAGCTTAGGTGTCAGTCTCTCTGGGGCCAACGTCCTGACTTTC
CDR3: CASSLGVSLSGANVLTF